This T cell receptor (beta chain) was sequenced in a study of beta chain features in type 1 diabetes. Study as a whole: All samples combined gave roughly 100,000,000 sorted cells for examination. General study findings and limits: The question of HLA type influencing TCRB rearrangement was one that remained unresolved here. There was a moderate but significant shortening of TCRB CDR3s in all four CD4+ subsets of Type 1 diabetes patients.

Comments on this clone: Its antigen is still unknown. Other DNA sequences in the sample encode the same CDR3.

Reverse transcription of all isolated RNA meant that expressed TCRB transcripts were sequenced. Naive, central memory and regulatory T cell samples came to a mean of approximately 3.57 million reads. Using immunoSEQ multiplex PCR, the repertoire was profiled, and TCRdb retains in-frame clones only, with some absent. The table lists 100,000 to 150,000 clones, roughly 17% of them singletons. Sequenced sample: central memory CD4+ T cells from blood. This TCR came from a man aged 18 to 30 with type 1 diabetes.

This CDR3 is CAWSVQGDQPQHF. The CDR3 DNA is TGTGCCTGGAGTGTACAGGGCGATCAGCCCCAGCATTTT. The V and J genes are TRBV30 and TRBJ1-5; tentative D call: TRBD1 (6 bases). The germline gives CDR1 GTSNPN, CDR2 SVGIG (reference sequence). Deletions cut 0 bases from V and 5 bases from J, with 8 bases between. CDR3 size: 13 residues.